The 8 T cell receptor beta chains given below trace back to one sample, sequenced in a study of blood T cell repertoires in COVID-19. TCRdb keeps only in-frame clones here, not all; method: immunoSEQ multiplex PCR. The sample lists around 140,000 clones; roughly three quarters were seen once. Input material: PBMCs or T cells enriched from blood (not recorded which). The receptors were sampled from a woman between 45 and 60 years old who had recovered from COVID-19.

The genes are TRBV29-1 and TRBJ1-2; possibly TRBD1 for D (5 bases). Germline values: CDR1 SQVTM, CDR2 ANQGSEA. The CDR3 runs to 14 residues. Trimming removed 4 bases from V and 0 bases from J, with 12 bases in between. The CDR3 DNA follows: TGCAGCGTTGTAAGGTCGGGGGCTAACTATGGCTACACCTTC. Residues: CSVVRSGANYGYTF.

The chain joins TRBV5-1 to TRBJ1-6, with a weak D call TRBD1 (6 bases). Trimming removed 1 base from V and 7 bases from J, with 12 bases in between. Looked up from germline, CDR1 is SGHRS and CDR2 is YFSETQ. This CDR3 region has 15 residues. CDR3 amino acids: CASSLLVRGNSPLHF. CDR3 DNA: TGCGCCAGCAGCTTGCTAGTCAGGGGAAATTCACCCCTCCACTTT.

To note about this clone: At one boundary the junction diverges from the germline segment, which might be a read error. The J gene is TRBJ2-7, the V gene TRBV2; D remains unclear. This CDR3 spans 12 amino acids. Germline CDR1 SNHLY, CDR2 FYNNEI. The chain's CDR3 is CASSASPGTTPF. Written as DNA, the CDR3 is TGTGCCAGCAGCGCCAGCCCCGGCACGACACCCTTC.

The CDR3 DNA is TGTGCCAGCAGCTTACCCCGTGAGGCGGGGGACCTCTACGAGCAGTACTTC. It specifies CASSLPREAGDLYEQYF. The chain combines TRBV7-8 with TRBJ2-7; TRBD2 aligns across 7 bases. Germline V gives CDR1 SGHVS, CDR2 FQNEAQ. V was pared by 2 bases and J by 3 bases, with 13 bases of the junction left unmatched. The CDR3 is 17 amino acids.

This clone was picked up a small number of times. This sequence joins TRBV5-1 and TRBJ1-3; D uncertain. V lost 4 bases and J 4 bases, leaving 9 bases between the germline ends. Germline CDR1 and CDR2: SGHRS and YFSETQ. The CDR3 extends over 13 amino acids. CDR3 sequence reads: CASSKEGGNTIYF. The CDR3 region has the DNA TGCGCCAGCAGCAAGGAGGGCGGAAACACCATATATTTT. The whole variable domain, remainder taken from reference TRBV5-1 and TRBJ1-3, is KAGVTQTPRYLIKTRGQQVTLSCSPISGHRSVSWYQQTPGQGLQFLFEYFSETQRNKGNFPGRFSGRQFSNSRSEMNVSTLELGDSALYLCASSKEGGNTIYFGEGSWLTVV.

This clone was seen ten or more times. V usage is TRBV7-8 and J usage is TRBJ2-7; 8 bases map to TRBD1. The CDR3 is 16 amino acids. V was pared by 5 bases and J by 6 bases, with 15 bases of the junction left unmatched. Germline assignment: CDR1 SGHVS and CDR2 FQNEAQ. The CDR3 spells CASSTWTGINPIEQYF. The CDR3 nucleotides read TGTGCCAGCAGCACCTGGACAGGGATTAACCCTATCGAGCAGTACTTC.

The V call is TRBV7-2, the J call TRBJ2-1; 11 bases are a match to TRBD2. V was clipped by 6 bases and J by 2 bases; unmatched bases: 9. CDR1 and CDR2 from the germline V gene are SGHTA and FQGNSA. The CDR3 spans 17 residues. The CDR3 is CASSRLAGIVTYNEQFF. CDR3 coding DNA: TGTGCCAGCAGTCGACTAGCGGGGATTGTCACCTACAATGAGCAGTTCTTC.

In this sample, this clone turned up a few times. The CDR3: CASSLATDTQYF. The CDR3 DNA reads TGTGCCAGCAGCTTAGCTACAGATACGCAGTATTTT. This sequence joins TRBV11-3 and TRBJ2-3; D uncertain. The CDR3 is made up of 12 amino acids. The V end lost 1 base, the J end lost 3 bases, and 2 bases lay between the germline ends. Germline V gene sequence: CDR1 SGHNT, CDR2 YENEEA.